Sequencing of this TCR beta chain was carried out in a study of identical twins (dated by TCRdb to the mid-2010s). About the study as a whole: To test whether fetal clonotypes persist, this study deep-sequenced TCR alpha and beta repertoires from monozygotic twins, from unrelated adults of various ages, and from cord blood. To rule out contamination, the twin experiments were replicated at different times with different library preparation protocols.

For this clonotype: What antigen it recognizes has not been identified. No base quality information exists; no much larger clone differs at one position.

Every donor in the study was a healthy Caucasian. The researchers also sequenced three unrelated adults who were not twins: a male aged 18 to 29, a male aged 50 to 59, and a female aged 50 to 59. Miltenyi CD45RO+ enrichment and human naive T-cell isolation kits were used to isolate memory (CD45RO+) and naive T cells from PBMC. Libraries were built with 5' RACE. The listed sequencing device is Illumina HiSeq 2000. Template switching added a universal primer binding site, and the final cDNA carried a unique molecular identifier that allowed TCR cDNA molecules to be counted accurately. Specific primers in the conserved constant-segment region were used to synthesize first-strand cDNA for TCR alpha and beta chains. To control for contamination, every cDNA library carried two barcodes: a SMART-Mk sample barcode plus Illumina barcodes. TruSeq adapter sequences and Illumina sample barcodes were added in two successive PCR steps. The TCR alpha and beta cDNA libraries were sequenced on the Illumina HiSeq platform using custom primers. In the authors' own workflow: MiGEC processed the raw reads to extract unique molecular identifiers, while MiXCR was used to determine the CDR3 positions. Recombination models were inferred per individual with the repgenHMM and IGoR tools using an EM algorithm. The analysis of shared clonotypes was done with the tcR package in R, with sharing normalized by the product of cloneset sizes. Out-of-frame nonproductive sequences were analyzed to study raw recombination free of thymic and clonal selection effects. TCRdb took the public reads, trimmed them with fastp at Q25, ran MiXCR for clone calling and kept in-frame beta chains. CDR3 protein duplicates are merged, each entry listing the most common genes and DNA. These V and J calls derive from TCRdb rather than the authors' analysis. The sample includes about 390,000 distinct CDR3 sequences, with approximately 8.8% observed a single time. The top ten clones comprise under 9.5% of the sample.

Trimming accounts for 6 bases at V and 2 bases at J, while the number of junction bases matched to no gene is 7. CDR1 SEHNR and CDR2 FQNEAQ were looked up in the germline V gene (reference sequence). From the cysteine through the phenylalanine, the CDR3 covers 16 amino acids. The kept DNA is CDR3 alone, 48 bases in frame from the first base. Here is what the overall study found, with its caveats: Zero-insertion analyses could be partly confounded by invariant T cells such as MAIT and iNKT, although diverse VJ usage argued against such confounding for most clonotypes. Because the same donors could not be followed over many years, conclusions were based on cross-sectional statistical analysis. Abundant cord blood beta clonotypes had fewer insertions, young adult naive repertoires showed a similar but weaker trend, and memory repertoires showed no such trend. In monozygotic twins, out-of-frame TCR alpha sharing was systematically underestimated by recombination models, although the models agreed with sharing between unrelated individuals. In beta out-of-frame sequences, excess twin sharing was weaker, because having fewer shared sequences lowered the signal-to-noise ratio. Compared with coincidental sharing between unrelated individuals, an excess of low generation-probability sequences was observed among out-of-frame TCR alpha sequences shared between twins.

The sequence joins TRBV7-9 to TRBJ2-5, and 12 junctional nucleotides match TRBD2. Sequencing was carried out using naive T cells sorted from blood. The cell subset or site tag for this specimen amounts to: cells isolated with a human naive T-cell isolation kit. This TCR was recovered from a woman in her fifties or sixties in good health. In nucleotides, the sequence is TGTGCCAGCAGGACTAGCGGGAGAGCTTGGCAAGAGACCCAGTACTTC. Translated, it reads CASRTSGRAWQETQYF.